Below are 30 T cell receptor beta chains sequenced from a single sample in a study of T cell changes during pregnancy in multiple sclerosis. Produced via immunoSEQ multiplex PCR; TCRdb's table is partial and in-frame only. The table includes around 100,000 clones, about 90% detected once. Source: peripheral blood, taken after pregnancy. Source of these receptors: a female donor with multiple sclerosis, enrolled in a pregnancy study.

The chain couples TRBV7-8 to TRBJ2-2; TRBD1 matches 7 bases. This CDR3 is 18 amino acids long. Germline CDR1 is SGHVS and CDR2 is FQNEAQ. With 3 bases clipped from V and 2 bases from J, the junction kept 12 bases outside the gene matches. This CDR3 reads CASSLGTGALPNTGELFF. CDR3 nucleotide sequence: TGTGCCAGCAGCTTGGGTACAGGGGCCCTGCCCAACACCGGGGAGCTGTTTTTT.

The chain has TRBV5-1 and TRBJ2-1, with 10 positions matching TRBD2. This CDR3 has 14 amino acids. With 4 bases clipped from V and 7 bases from J, the junction kept 5 bases outside the gene matches. Germline V gene data show CDR1 as SGHRS and CDR2 as YFSETQ. The CDR3 here is CASSVYSGGNEQFF. CDR3 DNA: TGCGCCAGCAGCGTATATAGCGGGGGGAATGAGCAGTTCTTC.

The rearrangement links TRBV9 to TRBJ1-4, with TRBD1 identical over 10 bases. After removal of 0 bases from V and 3 bases from J, the junction contained 11 bases not matched to a gene. The CDR3 has 19 amino acids. Per the germline V gene, CDR1 is SGDLS and CDR2 is YYNGEE. The DNA of the CDR3 is TGTGCCAGCAGCGTAGAGAGCTGGGACAGGGGAGTGGCTAATGAAAAACTGTTTTTT. Its protein is CASSVESWDRGVANEKLFF.

V is TRBV28 and J is TRBJ1-1; the D gene is possibly TRBD1 (5 bases). The germline V gene has CDR1 MDHEN and CDR2 SYDVKM. This CDR3 region has 13 residues. Trimming took 5 bases from V and 3 from J, leaving 10 bases between them. CDR3: CASSPAGYTEAFF. CDR3 bases: TGTGCCAGCAGTCCCGCAGGGTACACTGAAGCTTTCTTT. Full variable domain (rest looked up from reference TRBV28 and TRBJ1-1): DVKVTQSSRYLVKRTGEKVFLECVQDMDHENMFWYRQDPGLGLRLIYFSYDVKMKEKGDIPEGYSVSREKKERFSLILESASTNQTSMYLCASSPAGYTEAFFGQGTRLTVV.

This chain uses TRBV19 with TRBJ1-1, with TRBD1 identical over 8 bases. V shed 4 bases and J 4 bases; nucleotides not matched to a gene: 8. This CDR3 has 15 amino acids. The germline V gene encodes CDR1 LNHDA and CDR2 SQIVND (reference sequence). The CDR3 DNA reads TGTGCCAGTAGTACGTCCAGGACAGGGAGCACTGAAGCTTTCTTT. Amino acid sequence: CASSTSRTGSTEAFF.

This chain uses TRBV5-5 with TRBJ1-1; D gene unclear. Germline CDR1 reads SGHKS; CDR2 reads YYEKEE (reference sequence). V was trimmed by 0 bases and J by 4 bases, leaving 7 bases between them. This CDR3 is 13 amino acids long. CDR3 region: CASSLASGTEAFF. CDR3 coding DNA: TGTGCCAGCAGCTTGGCTTCCGGCACTGAAGCTTTCTTT.

The V gene is TRBV19, the J gene TRBJ1-1; TRBD1 aligns across 12 bases. Germline loops: CDR1 LNHDA, CDR2 SQIVND (reference sequence). CDR3 size: 19 residues. After removal of 7 bases from V and 3 bases from J, the junction contained 18 bases not matched to a gene. CDR3 residues: CASNQGHGTGGIRDTEAFF. The CDR3 DNA reads TGTGCCAGTAACCAGGGGCATGGGACAGGGGGCATCAGGGACACTGAAGCTTTCTTT.

This chain uses TRBV4-2 with TRBJ2-2; unclear D gene. V dropped 3 bases and J dropped 7 bases, with 9 bases sitting between them. Germline V lookup: CDR1 LGHNA, CDR2 YNFKEQ. This CDR3 has 13 amino acids. DNA of the CDR3: TGTGCCAGCAGCCAGAACGCGAACGGGGAGCTGTTTTTT. Its translation is CASSQNANGELFF.

V gene TRBV18 combines with J gene TRBJ1-1; TRBD1 aligns across 7 bases. CDR1 is KGHSH, CDR2 LQKENI, per germline. The CDR3 consists of 16 residues. Trimming cost V 0 bases and J 2 bases; bases outside gene matches: 6. The CDR3 bases are TGTGCCAGCTCACCACCCTTGGGACAGACTAACACTGAAGCTTTCTTT. This translates into CASSPPLGQTNTEAFF.

This clone came up once. The chain recombines TRBV18 with TRBJ1-2; D perhaps matches TRBD1 (6 bases). CDR1 and CDR2 from the germline V gene are KGHSH and LQKENI. The V and J ends lost 3 bases and 1 base respectively, with 9 bases between them. This CDR3 comprises 14 residues. For the CDR3, the DNA is TGTGCCAGCTCACCCTCACAGGGTAACTATGGCTACACCTTC. This codes for CASSPSQGNYGYTF.

The J gene is TRBJ2-7, the V gene TRBV29-1, with 10 nucleotides matching TRBD1. Germline V CDR1 and CDR2: SQVTM, ANQGSEA. V was pared by 7 bases and J by 6 bases, with 9 bases of the junction left unmatched. CDR3 length: 13 amino acids. As DNA, the CDR3 is TGCAGCGGAGGAGACAGGGGGCTGTTCGAGCAGTACTTC. The encoded protein is CSGGDRGLFEQYF.

The chain uses TRBV15 and TRBJ2-5, with D tentatively TRBD1 (5 bases). The CDR3 sequence is 15 residues long. Germline V gene data show CDR1 as LNHNV and CDR2 as YYDKDF (reference sequence). V lost 3 bases to trimming and J lost 5 bases, with 16 bases between them. The CDR3 protein is CATSRSTGHRETQYF. The DNA of the CDR3 is TGTGCCACCAGCAGGAGTACAGGACACAGGGAGACCCAGTACTTC.

The rearrangement uses TRBV7-9 and TRBJ1-1; 8 nucleotides match TRBD1. This CDR3 contains 18 residues. CDR1 and CDR2 from the germline V gene are SEHNR and FQNEAQ (reference sequence). Losses at the gene ends were 6 bases for V and 5 bases for J; bases not matched to a gene: 20. CDR3 protein: CASSRGGQVPPRQTEAFF. The CDR3 nucleotides are TGTGCCAGCAGTCGAGGGGGACAGGTTCCTCCCCGTCAGACTGAAGCTTTCTTT.

The chain uses TRBV6-1 and TRBJ1-2, with D possibly matching TRBD1 (5 bases). There are 15 residues in the CDR3. Trimming pared 6 bases from V and 5 bases from J, leaving 19 bases between. Germline values: CDR1 MNHNS, CDR2 SASEGT. CDR3 region: CASSPMVGDGYGYTF. The CDR3 nucleotides read TGTGCCAGCAGCCCCATGGTAGGGGATGGGTATGGCTACACCTTC.

The chain couples TRBV2 to TRBJ1-5; D is undetermined. The CDR3 has 13 amino acids. The germline V gene has CDR1 SNHLY and CDR2 FYNNEI. V lost 8 bases and J lost 0, with 8 bases in between. The CDR3 is CASRTISNQPQHF. CDR3 in DNA: TGTGCCAGCCGTACTATTAGCAATCAGCCCCAGCATTTT.

The chain's CDR3 is CASSLGGTENTEAFF. The CDR3 coding sequence is TGTGCCAGCAGCTTAGGAGGGACAGAGAACACTGAAGCTTTCTTT. This chain joins TRBV7-9 and TRBJ1-1, with 7 positions matching TRBD1. Germline-derived CDR1 and CDR2 are SEHNR and FQNEAQ (reference sequence). The CDR3 runs to 15 residues. With V trimmed by 1 base and J by 1 base, 3 bases remained unmatched.

The chain combines TRBV19 with TRBJ2-4; tentatively, D is TRBD2 (5 bases). The germline V and J ends were trimmed by 8 bases and 2 bases, with 10 bases remaining between them. The CDR3 is 13 residues long. Per the germline V gene, CDR1 is LNHDA and CDR2 is SQIVND (reference sequence). CDR3 DNA: TGTGCCAGTCAGTCGGGGACCAAAAACATTCAGTACTTC. Its translation is CASQSGTKNIQYF.

This clone has a single count. The chain employs TRBV5-6 and TRBJ1-4; 7 bases match TRBD1. The CDR3 is made up of 17 amino acids. Per germline, CDR1 SGHDT and CDR2 YYEEEE. The V segment lost 4 bases and the J segment 0 bases; nucleotides outside the gene matches: 9. As DNA, the CDR3 is TGTGCCAGCAGCCTGCGACAGGGACATGCAACTAATGAAAAACTGTTTTTT. Residues: CASSLRQGHATNEKLFF. Filled out from reference TRBV5-6 and TRBJ1-4, the complete variable domain reads DAGVTQSPTHLIKTRGQQVTLRCSPKSGHDTVSWYQQALGQGPQFIFQYYEEEERQRGNFPDRFSGHQFPNYSSELNVNALLLGDSALYLCASSLRQGHATNEKLFFGSGTQLSVL.

CDR3 in amino acids: CASSFRDRGPGELFF. The CDR3 region has the DNA TGCGCCAGCAGTTTCCGGGACAGGGGTCCTGGGGAGCTGTTTTTT. The rearrangement links TRBV4-1 to TRBJ2-2, with 10 bases identical to TRBD1. The CDR3 loop spans 15 amino acids. CDR1 is MGHRA and CDR2 is YSYEKL in the germline V gene. Germline trimming cut 6 bases from V and 8 bases from J; bases unmatched to any gene: 9.

The rearrangement joins TRBV15 to TRBJ1-4; 8 bases agree with TRBD1. This CDR3 region has 16 residues. From germline, CDR1 is LNHNV and CDR2 YYDKDF (reference sequence). V shed 2 bases, J shed 9 bases, and the junction held 11 bases outside the gene matches. The CDR3 spells CATSRSGTGGFKKLFF. CDR3 bases: TGTGCCACCAGCAGATCAGGAACAGGGGGTTTCAAAAAACTGTTTTTT.

The gene calls are TRBV11-2 and TRBJ1-6; tentatively, D is TRBD1 (5 bases). Germline-derived CDR1 and CDR2 are SGHAT and FQNNGV. The CDR3 extends over 14 amino acids. V was clipped by 3 bases and J by 9 bases, with 12 bases between them. The CDR3 region is CASSFQGQISPLHF. The DNA of the CDR3 is TGTGCCAGCAGCTTTCAGGGTCAAATTTCACCCCTCCACTTT. The full variable domain, in which reference TRBV11-2 and TRBJ1-6 provide the parts outside the CDR3, is EAGVAQSPRYKIIEKRQSVAFWCNPISGHATLYWYQQILGQGPKLLIQFQNNGVVDDSQLPKDRFSAERLKGVDSTLKIQPAKLEDSAVYLCASSFQGQISPLHFGNGTRLTVT.

The rearrangement uses TRBV10-3 and TRBJ2-3; 7 bases are a match to TRBD2. CDR1 is ENHRY, CDR2 SYGVKD, per germline. CDR3 size: 15 residues. After removal of 3 bases from V and 6 bases from J, the junction contained 9 bases not matched to a gene. The CDR3 DNA sequence: TGTGCCATCAGTGACGGGACTACCGCCCTGGATACGCAGTATTTT. Translation gives CAISDGTTALDTQYF.

The chain is built from TRBV15 and TRBJ2-7; 9 bases map to TRBD2. The CDR3 has 16 amino acids. V shed 3 bases and J 4 bases; nucleotides not matched to a gene: 10. Germline V gene lookup returns CDR1 LNHNV and CDR2 YYDKDF (reference sequence). The CDR3 DNA reads as TGTGCCACCAGCAGGGAAGGCGGGAGGGCCTCGTACGAGCAGTACTTC. It specifies CATSREGGRASYEQYF.

DNA for the CDR3: TGTGCCAGCAGGCCGGGACTACGCACAGATACGCAGTATTTT. It encodes CASRPGLRTDTQYF. The V gene is TRBV28, the J gene TRBJ2-3, with 7 bases matching TRBD2. CDR3 length: 14 residues. V shed 6 bases, J shed 1 base, and the junction held 4 bases outside the gene matches. CDR1 and CDR2 from the germline V gene are MDHEN and SYDVKM.

The chain couples TRBV9 to TRBJ2-1; TRBD2 might be the D (7 bases). V was clipped by 1 base and J by 0 bases, with 14 bases between them. Per the germline V gene, CDR1 is SGDLS and CDR2 is YYNGEE. The CDR3 sequence is 17 residues long. The CDR3 region is CASSVWGGVSSYNEQFF. CDR3 nucleotides: TGTGCCAGCAGCGTATGGGGGGGCGTTAGCTCCTACAATGAGCAGTTCTTC.

This chain uses TRBV4-2 with TRBJ1-6, with TRBD1 as a possible D gene (5 bases). The V end was cut by 1 base, the J end by 8 bases, with 9 bases between. The CDR3 extends over 14 amino acids. From germline, CDR1 is LGHNA and CDR2 YNFKEQ. This CDR3 is CASSQAGIDSPLHF. CDR3 bases: TGTGCCAGCAGCCAAGCAGGGATTGATTCACCCCTCCACTTT.

This clone was detected only once. The V gene is TRBV6-6, the J gene TRBJ2-3, with D maybe TRBD2 (6 bases). Trimming took off 2 bases at V and 2 bases at J, with 14 bases between the two ends. The germline V gene encodes CDR1 MNHNY and CDR2 SVGAGI (reference sequence). The CDR3 has 16 residues. The CDR3 loop is CASSYIREPSTDTQYF. The CDR3 coding sequence is TGTGCCAGCAGTTACATACGGGAGCCTTCCACAGATACGCAGTATTTT.

This sequence joins TRBV2 and TRBJ2-4, with a possible D match to TRBD2 (5 bases). Germline-derived CDR1 and CDR2 are SNHLY and FYNNEI. This CDR3 has 14 amino acids. Trimming pared 7 bases from V and 0 bases from J, leaving 10 bases between. The CDR3 DNA reads TGTGCCAGCACCGAGGGTGTAGCCAAAAACATTCAGTACTTC. This gives the protein CASTEGVAKNIQYF. Variable domain in full (rest from reference TRBV2 and TRBJ2-4): EPEVTQTPSHQVTQMGQEVILRCVPISNHLYFYWYRQILGQKVEFLVSFYNNEISEKSEIFDDQFSVERPDGSNFTLKIRSTKLEDSAMYFCASTEGVAKNIQYFGAGTRLSVL.

This sequence joins TRBV11-3 and TRBJ2-3; TRBD2 matches at 8 bases. There are 20 residues in the CDR3. Losses at the gene ends were 5 bases for V and 2 bases for J; bases not matched to a gene: 21. CDR1 and CDR2 (germline): SGHNT, YENEEA. The CDR3 DNA reads TGTGCCAGCAGCACACGGACAGTTGTTCCGGGACTAGGGAACACAGATACGCAGTATTTT. It encodes CASSTRTVVPGLGNTDTQYF.

The CDR3 coding sequence is TGTGCCAGCAGCCCCTATCCCGGGACAGGGTATTACGAGCAGTACTTC. Residues: CASSPYPGTGYYEQYF. The rearrangement links TRBV7-9 to TRBJ2-7, with TRBD1 matching 9 bases. Germline CDR1 reads SEHNR; CDR2 reads FQNEAQ (reference sequence). CDR3 length equals 16 residues. Trimming at V came to 5 bases and at J to 4 bases, leaving 12 bases not matched to a gene.